The 19 T cell receptor beta chains in this list originate from one sample, sequenced in a study of blood T cells in healthy people across ages. The use of a sample-barcoded 5' primer and a J-beta primer mix characterized a second PCR of 7 to 11 cycles. TCRdb re-derived calls from the 5' RACE reads in MiXCR, one entry per CDR3 protein. The table has about 570,000 distinct CDR3 sequences, over 25% seen once. The data also belong to a second study, concerning T cells of mothers and their children.

Sequences were obtained from blood. These receptors all come from a boy between 2 and 10 years old in good health.

This clonotype was counted only a few times. This rearrangement joins TRBV4-1 to TRBJ1-1, with D perhaps TRBD1 (6 bases). Germline V gives CDR1 MGHRA, CDR2 YSYEKL. Deletions cut 0 bases from V and 3 bases from J, with 20 bases between. The CDR3 runs to 18 residues. The CDR3 DNA follows: TGCGCCAGCAGCCAAGATTCGTGGCCAGGGGACGAATACACTGAAGCTTTCTTT. Residues: CASSQDSWPGDEYTEAFF.

J is TRBJ2-1 and V is TRBV5-1; TRBD1 agrees at 12 bases. The germline gives CDR1 SGHRS, CDR2 YFSETQ. The CDR3 length is 16 residues. V lost 5 bases to trimming and J lost 6 bases; unmatched junction nucleotides: 9. The CDR3: CASSPWDRGPLNEQFF. CDR3 bases: TGCGCCAGCAGTCCCTGGGACAGGGGGCCCCTCAATGAGCAGTTCTTC.

This clonotype was detected only a few times. This sequence joins TRBV7-2 and TRBJ2-2; D is undetermined. With 5 bases removed from V and 4 bases from J, the gap between germline ends came to 17 bases. Germline CDR1 is SGHTA and CDR2 is FQGNSA. This CDR3 has 16 amino acids. The CDR3 DNA reads as TGTGCCAGCAGCCCTACACGATCCTCGAGCACCGGGGAGCTGTTTTTT. Translating it yields CASSPTRSSSTGELFF.

J is TRBJ2-4 and V is TRBV11-2, with a weak D call TRBD1 (7 bases). Per germline, CDR1 SGHAT and CDR2 FQNNGV. V was cut by 4 bases and J by 5 bases, with 15 bases left in between. The CDR3 totals 15 residues. The CDR3 spells CASSSDLRGENIQYF. The CDR3 DNA reads as TGTGCCAGCAGCTCAGACCTCAGGGGGGAAAACATTCAGTACTTC.

This clonotype occurred a few times. The rearrangement uses TRBV6-1 and TRBJ1-1; D gene ambiguous. The CDR3 spans 10 residues. The germline V gene has CDR1 MNHNS and CDR2 SASEGT. V was pared by 10 bases and J by 6 bases, with 9 bases between. The CDR3 reads CATQFPEAFF. In DNA form, the CDR3 reads TGTGCCACTCAGTTCCCTGAAGCTTTCTTT.

The J gene is TRBJ2-5, the V gene TRBV29-1; D remains unclear. Trimming stripped 7 bases from V and 4 bases from J, with 16 bases between. There are 13 residues in the CDR3. The germline V gene encodes CDR1 SQVTM and CDR2 ANQGSEA. In nucleotides, the CDR3 is TGCAGCGCCGCCTTAAGAAACGTAGAGACCCAGTACTTC. Its protein is CSAALRNVETQYF.

The chain links TRBV20-1 to TRBJ2-5; 9 bases are shared with TRBD1. The DNA end is more similar to TRBJ2-7, so the J call may be wrong. The CDR3 is 13 residues long. CDR1 and CDR2 (germline): DFQATT, SNEGSKA (reference sequence). Here the CDR3 DNA reads TGCAGTGCTTCGACAGGGGGATTCGACGAGCAGTACTTC. Translating gives CSASTGGFDEQYF.

The chain has TRBV11-2 and TRBJ2-7, with 7 bases identical to TRBD2. Per germline, CDR1 SGHAT and CDR2 FQNNGV. The CDR3 sequence is 14 residues long. With 3 bases clipped from V and 0 bases from J, the junction kept 2 bases outside the gene matches. CDR3 nucleotide sequence: TGTGCCAGCAGCTTCCAGCGGGACTCCTACGAGCAGTACTTC. Its translation is CASSFQRDSYEQYF.

The chain recombines TRBV20-1 with TRBJ1-2; D call uncertain. Between the trimmed V and J ends, which lost 6 bases and 3 bases, there was a span of 17 bases. In germline, CDR1 is DFQATT, CDR2 SNEGSKA (reference sequence). The CDR3 has 14 residues. CDR3 region: CSALSRSFDYGYTF. DNA of the CDR3: TGCAGTGCCCTTAGCAGGTCTTTTGACTATGGCTACACCTTC.

The V and J genes are TRBV5-1 and TRBJ2-7; TRBD2 agrees at 7 bases. CDR3 size: 16 residues. Per the germline V gene, CDR1 is SGHRS and CDR2 is YFSETQ. Trimming at V came to 0 bases and at J to 3 bases, leaving 9 bases not matched to a gene. The CDR3 DNA sequence: TGCGCCAGCAGCTTGGCAGGGTCCAGGGACTACTACGAGCAGTACTTC. As protein: CASSLAGSRDYYEQYF.

This clonotype was observed a few times. The chain carries TRBV5-6 and TRBJ2-3; no clear D gene. This CDR3 has 13 residues. Looked up from germline, CDR1 is SGHDT and CDR2 is YYEEEE. The ends were cut back, 0 bases at V and 4 bases at J, with 6 bases in the middle. Here the CDR3 reads CASSLDPSDTQYF. The DNA for the CDR3 is TGTGCCAGCAGCTTGGACCCCTCAGATACGCAGTATTTT.

The chain carries TRBV19 and TRBJ2-3, with D hard to call. This CDR3 spans 12 amino acids. The V gene lost 10 bases and the J gene lost 1 base, with 9 bases spanning the gap. Germline CDR1 reads LNHDA; CDR2 reads SQIVND (reference sequence). The CDR3 sequence is CATPRRTDTQYF. For the CDR3, the DNA is TGTGCCACCCCGCGCCGCACAGATACGCAGTATTTT.

The chain carries TRBV3-1 and TRBJ1-6, with TRBD1 matching 9 bases. This CDR3 has 15 residues. The ends lost 4 bases at V and 6 bases at J; junction bases unmatched: 4. Germline V gene sequence: CDR1 LGHDT, CDR2 YNNKEL (reference sequence). This CDR3 is CASSLQGAPNSPLHF. CDR3 sequence (DNA): TGTGCCAGCAGCCTACAGGGGGCCCCTAATTCACCCCTCCACTTT.

The chain recombines TRBV20-1 with TRBJ1-1, with a tentative D call TRBD1 (5 bases). Germline values: CDR1 DFQATT, CDR2 SNEGSKA (reference sequence). Trimming stripped 0 bases from V and 0 bases from J, with 8 bases between. The CDR3 sequence is 14 residues long. The CDR3: CSARDQGLNTEAFF. The DNA for the CDR3 is TGCAGTGCTAGAGATCAGGGATTGAACACTGAAGCTTTCTTT.

The chain employs TRBV5-1 and TRBJ2-5, with TRBD1 as a possible D gene (6 bases). Trimming removed 7 bases from V and 4 bases from J, with 20 bases in between. Germline V gene sequence: CDR1 SGHRS, CDR2 YFSETQ. The CDR3 loop spans 15 amino acids. CDR3 in amino acids: CASVDPGHRAETQYF. In DNA form, the CDR3 reads TGCGCCAGCGTAGATCCCGGACACAGGGCAGAGACCCAGTACTTC.

The rearrangement uses TRBV5-1 and TRBJ2-5; D possibly corresponds to TRBD2 (5 bases). The DNA matches TRBJ2-1 better at its end, which makes the J call doubtful. Germline CDR1 is SGHRS and CDR2 is YFSETQ. The CDR3 sequence is 14 residues long. CDR3 coding DNA: TGCGCCAGCAGCTTGGCCCGGGGAGACAATGAGCAGTTCTTC. Amino acid sequence: CASSLARGDNEQFF.

The gene calls are TRBV2 and TRBJ2-6; the D gene is possibly TRBD1 (6 bases). This CDR3 is built from 15 residues. Germline V gives CDR1 SNHLY, CDR2 FYNNEI. The germline V and J ends were trimmed by 6 bases and 2 bases, with 11 bases remaining between them. The CDR3: CASRLQGAGANVLTF. The CDR3 DNA follows: TGTGCCAGCAGATTACAGGGAGCTGGGGCCAACGTCCTGACTTTC. Supplemented by reference TRBV2 and TRBJ2-6, the full variable domain reads EPEVTQTPSHQVTQMGQEVILRCVPISNHLYFYWYRQILGQKVEFLVSFYNNEISEKSEIFDDQFSVERPDGSNFTLKIRSTKLEDSAMYFCASRLQGAGANVLTFGAGSRLTVL.

The CDR3 sequence is CSARQGGGYEQYF. The CDR3 DNA reads as TGCAGTGCTAGACAGGGAGGTGGCTACGAGCAGTACTTC. V is TRBV20-1 and J is TRBJ2-7, with D perhaps TRBD2 (6 bases). The CDR3 has 13 residues. Trimming pared 2 bases from V and 3 bases from J, leaving 11 bases between. In germline, CDR1 is DFQATT, CDR2 SNEGSKA (reference sequence).

The chain joins TRBV27 to TRBJ1-2; D may be TRBD1 (5 bases). The CDR3 loop spans 14 amino acids. V shed 1 base and J shed 8 bases, with 14 bases lying between them. Germline V lookup: CDR1 MNHEY, CDR2 SMNVEV (reference sequence). The CDR3 sequence is CASSLFRGESGYTF. CDR3 DNA sequence: TGTGCCAGCAGTTTATTCCGAGGGGAAAGCGGCTACACCTTC.